Listed below are T cell receptor beta chains from one sample, sequenced in a study of shared clonotypes between healthy human individuals. Method: immunoSEQ multiplex PCR; TCRdb's copy keeps in-frame clones and lacks some. The sample lists more than 1.2 million clones, about 98.5% occurring once. The sequenced material came from naive CD4+ T cells sorted from blood. The receptors were sampled from a young man in good health. Each CDR3 is given with its conserved first and last residue. D genes are given only for firm matches. Clone size appears in some rows only: once, few, many, or a class for an expanded clone.

DNA: TGTGCCAGCAGAGTAACTAGCGGGTTGTACAATGAGCAGTTCTTC
CDR3: CASRVTSGLYNEQFF
V: TRBV27
D: TRBD2
length: 15
J: TRBJ2-1
size: NA

DNA: TGCGCCAGCCAGAGGTGGGCTCAGGGGGAGACCCAGTACTTC
CDR3: CASQRWAQGETQYF
V: TRBV10-2
D: NA
length: 14
J: TRBJ2-5
size: NA

DNA: TGTGCCTGGAGTCCGGTAGCATTTAATGAAAAACTGTTTTTT
CDR3: CAWSPVAFNEKLFF
V: TRBV30
D: NA
length: 14
J: TRBJ1-4
size: NA

DNA: TGTGCCAGCAGCCGCGGGATCGGCGGGCAGTTCTTC
CDR3: CASSRGIGGQFF
V: TRBV28
D: NA
length: 12
J: TRBJ2-1
size: NA

DNA: TGTGCCAGCAGCTTAGGATACAATGAGCAGTTCTTC
CDR3: CASSLGYNEQFF
V: TRBV11-3
D: NA
length: 12
J: TRBJ2-1
size: NA

DNA: TGTGCCAGCAGGAACTTTCGTGGGACAGGAACCTACAATGAGCAGTTCTTC
CDR3: CASRNFRGTGTYNEQFF
V: TRBV27
D: TRBD1
length: 17
J: TRBJ2-1
size: NA

DNA: TGTGCCTGGAGGTCGACAGGGGGCGCAGGTCAGCCCCAGCATTTT
CDR3: CAWRSTGGAGQPQHF
V: TRBV30
D: TRBD1
length: 15
J: TRBJ1-5
size: NA

DNA: TGTGCCAGCAGCCGAGGGACAGCACGCTACGAGCAGTACTTC
CDR3: CASSRGTARYEQYF
V: TRBV5-6
D: TRBD1
length: 14
J: TRBJ2-7
size: NA

DNA: TGTGCCAGCAGCTTCCTAGCGGGAGGGTACACAGATACGCAGTATTTT
CDR3: CASSFLAGGYTDTQYF
V: TRBV5-6
D: TRBD2
length: 16
J: TRBJ2-3
size: NA

DNA: TGCGCCAGCAGCTTGGAGGGAGGAAGCACAGATACGCAGTATTTT
CDR3: CASSLEGGSTDTQYF
V: TRBV5-1
D: NA
length: 15
J: TRBJ2-3
size: NA

DNA: TGCGCCAGCAGCGTGGGCGGACTAGCGGTGGTCGGTGAGCAGTTCTTC
CDR3: CASSVGGLAVVGEQFF
V: TRBV5-1
D: TRBD2
length: 16
J: TRBJ2-1
size: NA

DNA: TGTGCCAGCTCACCCTCCGTGGCGGAATGGGTGCAGTACTTC
CDR3: CASSPSVAEWVQYF
V: TRBV18
D: NA
length: 14
J: TRBJ2-7
size: NA

DNA: TGTGCCACCAGCAGCGACCTGACGGGAGCCCCCACCGGGGAGCTGTTTTTT
CDR3: CATSSDLTGAPTGELFF
V: TRBV15
D: NA
length: 17
J: TRBJ2-2
size: NA

DNA: TGTGCCAGCAGTTCGACAGGGTTTATTCAGCCCCAGCATTTT
CDR3: CASSSTGFIQPQHF
V: TRBV27
D: TRBD1
length: 14
J: TRBJ1-5
size: once

DNA: TGTGCCAGCAGCTTGGAAGCCAAAAACATTCAGTACTTC
CDR3: CASSLEAKNIQYF
V: TRBV5-4
D: NA
length: 13
J: TRBJ2-4
size: NA

DNA: TGTGCCAGCAGTCCCTACGATGCGTCTGCCTCTTTCTCTGGGGCCAACGTCCTGACTTTC
CDR3: CASSPYDASASFSGANVLTF
V: TRBV2
D: NA
length: 20
J: TRBJ2-6
size: NA

DNA: TGCGCCAGCAGCCACTCAATGATCGGAGGTCCCTCCTACGAGCAGTACTTC
CDR3: CASSHSMIGGPSYEQYF
V: TRBV4-1
D: NA
length: 17
J: TRBJ2-7
size: once

DNA: TGTGCCAGCAGCCTACAGGGGCGAGGAGGCTACACCTTC
CDR3: CASSLQGRGGYTF
V: TRBV5-6
D: TRBD1
length: 13
J: TRBJ1-2
size: NA

DNA: TGTGCCACCTCAACGGCTAGCACAGATACGCAGTATTTT
CDR3: CATSTASTDTQYF
V: TRBV9
D: NA
length: 13
J: TRBJ2-3
size: NA

DNA: TGTGCCAGCAGTTCCCCATCCACTGGAAACACCATATATTTT
CDR3: CASSSPSTGNTIYF
V: TRBV6-5
D: NA
length: 14
J: TRBJ1-3
size: NA

DNA: TGTGCCAGCAGCCACCGGGACAGGGACTACAATGAGCAGTTCTTC
CDR3: CASSHRDRDYNEQFF
V: TRBV5-4
D: TRBD1
length: 15
J: TRBJ2-1
size: NA

DNA: TGCGCCAGCAGCCAAGAGGGGGCGGCTGGAAACACCATATATTTT
CDR3: CASSQEGAAGNTIYF
V: TRBV4-3
D: NA
length: 15
J: TRBJ1-3
size: NA

DNA: TGTGCCAGCAGCAAGACAGGGAATTTGCGTGGCTACACCTTC
CDR3: CASSKTGNLRGYTF
V: TRBV5-8
D: TRBD1
length: 14
J: TRBJ1-2
size: NA

DNA: TGTGCCAGCAGCTTGGGCAGGGACGCTTCCTACGAGCAGTACTTC
CDR3: CASSLGRDASYEQYF
V: TRBV7-8
D: NA
length: 15
J: TRBJ2-7
size: NA

DNA: TGTGCCAGCTCACCGATGAGGTCGGAACGGACCTACGAGCAGTACTTC
CDR3: CASSPMRSERTYEQYF
V: TRBV18
D: NA
length: 16
J: TRBJ2-7
size: NA

DNA: TGTGCCAGTACCGCGACAGGGAGGGCCAACGTCCTGACTTTC
CDR3: CASTATGRANVLTF
V: TRBV19
D: TRBD1
length: 14
J: TRBJ2-6
size: NA

DNA: TGTGCCAGCAGCGCCGGACTAGCGGGAGGCGAGCAGTACTTC
CDR3: CASSAGLAGGEQYF
V: TRBV5-4
D: TRBD2
length: 14
J: TRBJ2-7
size: NA

DNA: TGTGCCAGCAGTGTAATCGGCTACGAGCAGTACTTC
CDR3: CASSVIGYEQYF
V: TRBV6-1
D: NA
length: 12
J: TRBJ2-7
size: NA

DNA: TGTGCCAGCTCACGGGAAAATAGGGAAAAACTGTTTTTT
CDR3: CASSRENREKLFF
V: TRBV18
D: NA
length: 13
J: TRBJ1-4
size: NA

DNA: TGTGCCTGGAGCCTGAGCGTAGGCGGCTACGAGCAGTACTTC
CDR3: CAWSLSVGGYEQYF
V: TRBV30
D: NA
length: 14
J: TRBJ2-7
size: NA

DNA: TGCAGTGCTAGGGGCTTAGTCAAGCAGTTCTTC
CDR3: CSARGLVKQFF
V: TRBV20-1
D: NA
length: 11
J: TRBJ2-1
size: NA

DNA: TGTGCCAGCAGCGTAAAAAGCAATCAGCCCCAGCATTTT
CDR3: CASSVKSNQPQHF
V: TRBV9
D: NA
length: 13
J: TRBJ1-5
size: NA

DNA: TGTGCCAGCAGTTTTCGAGGCCAGCCCCAGCATTTT
CDR3: CASSFRGQPQHF
V: TRBV27
D: NA
length: 12
J: TRBJ1-5
size: NA

DNA: TGTGCCAGCAGCGCGGGACAGGGGGCCTACAATGAGCAGTTCTTC
CDR3: CASSAGQGAYNEQFF
V: TRBV6-1
D: TRBD1
length: 15
J: TRBJ2-1
size: NA

DNA: TGTGCCAGCAGTCAGGGCAGGGGAAATCAGCCCCAGCATTTT
CDR3: CASSQGRGNQPQHF
V: TRBV2
D: NA
length: 14
J: TRBJ1-5
size: NA

DNA: TGTGCCAGCGGTGGGGCGGGAGTGGTTGAGCAGTACTTC
CDR3: CASGGAGVVEQYF
V: TRBV5-5
D: TRBD2
length: 13
J: TRBJ2-7
size: NA

DNA: TGTGCCAGCAGCTTGGGACTAGCGTACTCGTCCTACAATGAGCAGTTCTTC
CDR3: CASSLGLAYSSYNEQFF
V: TRBV7-6
D: TRBD2
length: 17
J: TRBJ2-1
size: NA

DNA: TGTGCCTGGAGTGTACAACTAGCGGGATGGGGACCGTACTTC
CDR3: CAWSVQLAGWGPYF
V: TRBV30
D: TRBD2
length: 14
J: TRBJ2-7
size: NA

DNA: TGTGCCAGCTCACCACCGGCTCGGGGTTCGTGGGAAAAACTGTTTTTT
CDR3: CASSPPARGSWEKLFF
V: TRBV18
D: NA
length: 16
J: TRBJ1-4
size: NA

DNA: TGTGCCAGCAGCTTAGAGGGGGCGATTTTTTACAATGAGCAGTTCTTC
CDR3: CASSLEGAIFYNEQFF
V: TRBV11-2
D: NA
length: 16
J: TRBJ2-1
size: NA

DNA: TGCGCCAGCAGCCAGTCTTCCTCTGGGGAAAAACTGTTTTTT
CDR3: CASSQSSSGEKLFF
V: TRBV5-1
D: NA
length: 14
J: TRBJ1-4
size: NA

DNA: TGTGCCAGCAGCCAAGAATCGCGAGTCACTGAAGCTTTCTTT
CDR3: CASSQESRVTEAFF
V: TRBV14
D: NA
length: 14
J: TRBJ1-1
size: few

DNA: TGTGCCAGCAGCTTAAACTCGGACCTATCCTACGAGCAGTACTTC
CDR3: CASSLNSDLSYEQYF
V: TRBV11-3
D: NA
length: 15
J: TRBJ2-7
size: NA

DNA: TGTGCCAGCAGTTTAGTCCGTTCTTCACCTACAGGGGCTTCCTACGAGCAGTACTTC
CDR3: CASSLVRSSPTGASYEQYF
V: TRBV27
D: TRBD1
length: 19
J: TRBJ2-7
size: NA

DNA: TGTGCCAGCAGCTTAGGATCAGGCTTCGGTCAGCCCCAGCATTTT
CDR3: CASSLGSGFGQPQHF
V: TRBV7-8
D: NA
length: 15
J: TRBJ1-5
size: NA

DNA: TGTGCCAGCCGAATTACAGGTTTGGGGACCGGGGAGCTGTTTTTT
CDR3: CASRITGLGTGELFF
V: TRBV6-4
D: NA
length: 15
J: TRBJ2-2
size: NA